Given below is one TCR beta chain in context. Its specificity is unknown. Sampled while nominally healthy, donors likely had unrecorded immune exposures. Trimming shortened V by 0 bases and J by 7 bases, and 15 bases separated the two germline ends. From germline, CDR1 is MNHNY and CDR2 SVGAGI (reference sequence). The CDR3 runs to 15 residues. This PCR relied on a set of 60 Vbeta primers and 13 Jbeta primers. Sequencing was performed with immunoSEQ multiplex PCR; in TCRdb, only in-frame clones are kept and a portion is missing. The top ten clones hold around 14% of a sample with 130,000 to 150,000 clones, 73% of them seen once. The data were taken from a study of cytomegalovirus exposure and HLA in healthy donors. Study outcomes and limitations: DRB1 had the most TCR associations and HLA-C the fewest, a later analysis found, with rates varying by HLA locus. In an earlier analysis, about 87% or about 30%: the productive usage of most TCR beta V segments. A link between a missense DCLRE1C variant and TCR beta V- and J-gene trimming emerged from a later analysis.

The genes are TRBV6-6 and TRBJ1-2; possibly TRBD1 for D (6 bases). The clonotype comes from a human donor in good health. Input material: PBMCs. This chain's CDR3 is CASSYSGQGKGGYTF. The DNA of the CDR3 is TGTGCCAGCAGTTACTCGGGACAAGGGAAGGGTGGCTACACCTTC.